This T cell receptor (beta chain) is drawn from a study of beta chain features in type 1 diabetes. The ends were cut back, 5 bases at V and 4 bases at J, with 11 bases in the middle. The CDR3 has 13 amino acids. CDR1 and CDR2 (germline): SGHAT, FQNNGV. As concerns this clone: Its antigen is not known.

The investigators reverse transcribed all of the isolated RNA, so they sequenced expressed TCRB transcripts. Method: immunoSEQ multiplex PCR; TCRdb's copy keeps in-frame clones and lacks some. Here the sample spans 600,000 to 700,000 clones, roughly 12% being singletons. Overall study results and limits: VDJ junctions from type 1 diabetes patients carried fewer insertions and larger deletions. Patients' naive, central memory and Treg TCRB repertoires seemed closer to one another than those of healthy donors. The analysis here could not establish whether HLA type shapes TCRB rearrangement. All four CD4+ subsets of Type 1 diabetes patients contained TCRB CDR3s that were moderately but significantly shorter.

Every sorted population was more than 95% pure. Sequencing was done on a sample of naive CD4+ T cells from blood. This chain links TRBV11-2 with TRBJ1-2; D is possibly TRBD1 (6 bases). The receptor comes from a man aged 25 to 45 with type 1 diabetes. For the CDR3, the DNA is TGTGCCAGCAGCCTCCGGGACATCTATGGCTACACCTTC. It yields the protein CASSLRDIYGYTF.